What follows describes a single T cell receptor (beta chain). CDR3 length equals 14 residues. With V trimmed by 4 bases and J by 4 bases, 5 bases remained unmatched. Germline V gives CDR1 SGHDN, CDR2 FVKESK. Using immunoSEQ multiplex PCR, the repertoire was profiled, and TCRdb retains in-frame clones only, with some absent. This table has approximately 59,000 clones, around 80% appearing once. The sample originates from a study of T cells in tumors after PD-1 blockade. Template: tumor biopsy or peripheral blood genomic DNA, roughly 550-6,500 ng per sample. The chain combines TRBV14 with TRBJ1-2; TRBD1 agrees at 8 bases. The origin of this receptor is a human donor with basal cell carcinoma. The sample in question was PBMCs, obtained before anti-PD-1 treatment. The DNA of the CDR3 is TGTGCCAGCAGCCCCCTCAGGGGGCCCTATGGCTACACCTTC. Translation gives CASSPLRGPYGYTF.